What follows are 27 T cell receptor beta chains derived from one specimen sequenced in a study of T-cell reconstitution after alpha-beta-depleted transplantation in children. The library targeted TCRbeta and was prepared with unique molecular identifiers. TCRdb called the PCR reads again in MiXCR, with one record for every CDR3 protein. The sample has under 450,000 distinct CDR3 sequences; around 15% are singletons. This specimen consisted of PBMCs, mostly from graft donor cells, obtained 360 days after TCRalphabeta/CD19-depleted stem cell transplant. The source is a boy in the first two years of life who had a stem cell transplant for Wiskott-Aldrich syndrome, so the T cells may come from the graft donor.

This clonotype was seen only a few times. V gene TRBV6-1 combines with J gene TRBJ2-2; the match to TRBD1 covers 8 bases. CDR1 is MNHNS and CDR2 is SASEGT in the germline V gene. V was pared by 6 bases and J by 7 bases, with 10 bases of the junction left unmatched. This CDR3 contains 15 residues. CDR3 bases: TGTGCCAGCAGCCTCACAGGGGGGCGGGGCGGGGAGCTGTTTTTT. Its protein product is CASSLTGGRGGELFF.

The chain employs TRBV15 and TRBJ2-5, with 14 nucleotides matching TRBD2. With V trimmed by 2 bases and J by 4 bases, 3 bases remained unmatched. The CDR3 is 16 residues long. From germline, CDR1 is LNHNV and CDR2 YYDKDF (reference sequence). As DNA, the CDR3 is TGTGCCACCAGCAGACCCGGACTAGCGGGAGGAGAGACCCAGTACTTC. It is translated as CATSRPGLAGGETQYF.

This clonotype has at least ten counts. The J gene is TRBJ2-3, the V gene TRBV24-1; 11 bases are a match to TRBD2. CDR1 is KGHDR and CDR2 is SFDVKD in the germline V gene. The J segment lost 7 bases and the V segment lost 2 bases, leaving 7 bases of the junction unmatched. The CDR3 spans 16 residues. The CDR3 nucleotides are TGTGCCACCAGTGATTCCGTTCTAGCGGGAGGATATACGCAGTATTTT. As protein: CATSDSVLAGGYTQYF.

This clonotype was picked up a small number of times. The chain combines TRBV5-1 with TRBJ2-1; 13 nucleotides line up with TRBD2. Trimming at V came to 1 base and at J to 8 bases, leaving 15 bases not matched to a gene. In germline, CDR1 is SGHRS, CDR2 YFSETQ. This CDR3 is built from 19 residues. CDR3 loop: CASSLRLPDGTSGEDEQFF. The CDR3 DNA is TGCGCCAGCAGCTTGAGACTTCCTGACGGGACTAGCGGGGAGGATGAGCAGTTCTTC.

This chain connects TRBV29-1 to TRBJ2-6; D remains unclear. CDR1 SQVTM and CDR2 ANQGSEA come from the germline V gene. The V end was cut by 4 bases, the J end by 5 bases, with 21 bases between. The CDR3 length is 17 residues. The CDR3 bases are TGCAGCGTTGTAAGTTACTCCACCACTCGACGGGCCAACGTCCTGACTTTC. It encodes CSVVSYSTTRRANVLTF.

This clonotype was found a few times. V usage is TRBV18 and J usage is TRBJ2-1; TRBD2 matches 15 bases. The CDR3 covers 21 residues. CDR1 is KGHSH and CDR2 is LQKENI in the germline V gene. Unmatched junction bases numbered 19, after V lost 0 bases and J lost 10 bases. CDR3 protein: CASSPPLWTSGRAHGGQEQFF. The CDR3 region has the DNA TGTGCCAGCTCACCACCGCTTTGGACTAGCGGGAGGGCCCATGGGGGCCAAGAGCAGTTCTTC.

This clonotype was seen at least ten times. This chain connects TRBV25-1 to TRBJ2-7, with 10 nucleotides matching TRBD2. V lost 1 base and J lost 2; bases outside the gene matches: 2. The germline CDR1 and CDR2 sequences are MGHDK and SYGVNS. This CDR3 region has 15 residues. CDR3 loop: CASSESSGGAYEQYF. Written as DNA, the CDR3 is TGTGCCAGCAGTGAATCAAGCGGGGGGGCCTACGAGCAGTACTTC.

This clonotype was observed at least ten times. The V and J genes are TRBV29-1 and TRBJ2-2, with D maybe TRBD1 (6 bases). CDR1 is SQVTM, CDR2 ANQGSEA, per germline. The V end was cut by 0 bases, the J end by 5 bases, with 13 bases between. CDR3 size: 15 residues. The CDR3 sequence: CSVEEAQGNTGELFF. The CDR3 DNA sequence: TGCAGCGTTGAAGAGGCGCAGGGGAATACCGGGGAGCTGTTTTTT.

The rearrangement links TRBV5-1 to TRBJ1-2; D remains ambiguous. CDR1 is SGHRS and CDR2 is YFSETQ in the germline V gene. The CDR3 spans 11 residues. Trimming shortened V by 4 bases and J by 5 bases, and 6 bases separated the two germline ends. CDR3 residues: CASSTGYGYTF. The CDR3 DNA is TGCGCCAGCAGCACCGGTTATGGCTACACCTTC.

The J gene is TRBJ2-1, the V gene TRBV3-1, with 14 bases lining up with TRBD2. The CDR3 runs 18 residues. The germline gives CDR1 LGHDT, CDR2 YNNKEL (reference sequence). J lost 8 bases, V lost 0 bases, and 9 bases had no gene match. Here the CDR3 DNA reads TGTGCCAGCAGCCAAGATAAGTTAGGACTAGCGGGGGGCGATGAGCAGTTCTTC. The encoded protein is CASSQDKLGLAGGDEQFF.

In its sample, this clonotype was seen a few times. This chain joins TRBV12-3 or TRBV12-4 and TRBJ2-7; 9 nucleotides line up with TRBD2. This CDR3 contains 15 residues. Unmatched junction bases numbered 5, after V lost 3 bases and J lost 2 bases. CDR3 protein: CASSLFSGSAYEQYF. The DNA for the CDR3 is TGTGCCAGCAGTTTGTTTAGCGGGAGTGCCTACGAGCAGTACTTC.

This clonotype was seen a handful of times. This CDR3 reads CASSYKGGPYEQYF. The CDR3 DNA reads TGTGCCAGCAGTTACAAGGGGGGCCCCTACGAGCAGTACTTC. The chain carries TRBV6-5 and TRBJ2-7, with D perhaps assigned TRBD1 or TRBD2 (6 bases each). The CDR3 extends over 14 amino acids. V gave up 2 bases and J gave up 2 bases, with 10 bases separating them. Germline lookup yields CDR1 MNHEY and CDR2 SVGAGI.

This chain connects TRBV7-2 to TRBJ2-6, with 10 bases that match TRBD2. V lost 6 bases to trimming and J lost 0 bases; unmatched junction nucleotides: 5. The CDR3 is made up of 17 amino acids. Germline V lookup: CDR1 SGHTA, CDR2 FQGNSA. CDR3 residues: CASSYSGGFSGANVLTF. The DNA of the CDR3 is TGTGCCAGCAGTTATAGCGGGGGGTTCTCTGGGGCCAACGTCCTGACTTTC.

The J gene is TRBJ2-7, the V gene TRBV10-3; a possible D gene is TRBD1 (7 bases). V was trimmed by 6 bases and J by 4 bases, leaving 19 bases between them. There are 15 residues in the CDR3. CDR1 and CDR2 from the germline V gene are ENHRY and SYGVKD. CDR3 sequence reads: CAIRGDRGTVYEQYF. For the CDR3, the DNA is TGTGCCATCAGGGGGGACCGGGGGACAGTTTACGAGCAGTACTTC.

This clonotype was picked up a small number of times. This chain links TRBV12-3 or TRBV12-4 with TRBJ2-1, with unresolved D. V was pared by 4 bases and J by 9 bases, with 19 bases between. The CDR3 loop spans 15 amino acids. Here the CDR3 DNA reads TGTGCCAGCAGTTCCGACGGGCCAACACGGGTTGAGCAGTTCTTC. This gives the protein CASSSDGPTRVEQFF.

The chain combines TRBV28 with TRBJ2-2; TRBD2 aligns across 8 bases. The CDR3 runs 15 residues. Germline loops: CDR1 MDHEN, CDR2 SYDVKM. The ends lost 6 bases at V and 0 bases at J; junction bases unmatched: 3. The CDR3 DNA is TGTGCCAGCAGAGGAGCGGGGGCGAACACCGGGGAGCTGTTTTTT. Protein: CASRGAGANTGELFF.

J is TRBJ2-7 and V is TRBV4-1; 9 nucleotides match TRBD1. Germline V lookup: CDR1 MGHRA, CDR2 YSYEKL. The CDR3 is 15 amino acids. The ends lost 3 bases at V and 3 bases at J; junction bases unmatched: 6. This CDR3 is CASSHRTGENYEQYF. CDR3 bases: TGCGCCAGCAGCCACCGGACAGGGGAAAACTACGAGCAGTACTTC.

The rearrangement uses TRBV18 and TRBJ2-3, with D tentatively TRBD1 (6 bases). There are 16 residues in the CDR3. Trimming cost V 6 bases and J 2 bases, with 18 bases left between them. Germline V gene lookup returns CDR1 KGHSH and CDR2 LQKENI. The CDR3 DNA follows: TGTGCCAGCTCCCCTACAGGGACCCCCACCACAGATACGCAGTATTTT. Protein product: CASSPTGTPTTDTQYF.

The chain has TRBV10-3 and TRBJ2-7, with D possibly TRBD2 on 6 matching bases. Germline CDR1 reads ENHRY; CDR2 reads SYGVKD. Trimming stripped 4 bases from V and 2 bases from J, with 18 bases between. The CDR3 is 16 residues long. The CDR3 nucleotides read TGTGCCATCAGTGTTGAGCCGGGACTTTCCACCTACGAGCAGTACTTC. Encoded protein: CAISVEPGLSTYEQYF.

A word on this clonotype: A much larger clone sits a single nucleotide away, making a read error possible. The V and J genes are TRBV2 and TRBJ2-3; D uncertain. Germline assignment: CDR1 SNHLY and CDR2 FYNNEI. Trimming took 6 bases from V and 2 from J, leaving 3 bases between them. CDR3 length: 11 amino acids. The CDR3 coding sequence is TGTGCCAGCAGGATCACAGATACGCAGTATTTT. Translation gives CASRITDTQYF.

This clonotype was seen a handful of times. This chain links TRBV4-2 with TRBJ2-7; D not resolved. The CDR3 consists of 14 residues. Trimming took 1 base from V and 0 from J, leaving 7 bases between them. CDR1 LGHNA and CDR2 YNFKEQ come from the germline V gene. The CDR3 is CASSQGQFSYEQYF. CDR3 DNA: TGTGCCAGCAGCCAAGGCCAGTTCTCCTACGAGCAGTACTTC.

The V and J genes are TRBV4-2 and TRBJ2-4; TRBD1 or TRBD2 may be the D gene (5 bases each). V was clipped by 3 bases and J by 1 base, with 13 bases between them. Germline V gene sequence: CDR1 LGHNA, CDR2 YNFKEQ. This CDR3 is 16 amino acids long. CDR3 in DNA: TGTGCCAGCAGCCAGGGAGCAGGGTTGGCCAAAAACATTCAGTACTTC. Encoded protein: CASSQGAGLAKNIQYF.

The CDR3: CASSLQVDYNEQFF. Here the CDR3 DNA reads TGTGCCAGCAGCTTGCAGGTGGATTACAATGAGCAGTTCTTC. V gene TRBV5-6 combines with J gene TRBJ2-1; the D is unclear. Trimming removed 1 base from V and 4 bases from J, with 9 bases in between. This CDR3 is 14 amino acids long. Germline values: CDR1 SGHDT, CDR2 YYEEEE.

This clonotype was picked up a small number of times. V usage is TRBV7-2 and J usage is TRBJ2-7; 16 bases are a match to TRBD2. V shed 0 bases, J shed 6 bases, and the junction held 5 bases outside the gene matches. Germline V CDR1 and CDR2: SGHTA, FQGNSA. The CDR3 covers 17 residues. The CDR3 is CASSLAGLAGGPFEQYF. The CDR3 coding sequence is TGTGCCAGCAGCTTAGCGGGACTAGCGGGAGGGCCTTTCGAGCAGTACTTC. Complete variable domain (other parts from reference TRBV7-2 and TRBJ2-7): GAGVSQSPSNKVTEKGKDVELRCDPISGHTALYWYRQSLGQGLEFLIYFQGNSAPDKSGLPSDRFSAERTGGSVSTLTIQRTQQEDSAVYLCASSLAGLAGGPFEQYFGPGTRLTVT.

The rearrangement joins TRBV20-1 to TRBJ2-3; the match to TRBD1 covers 10 bases. Trimming took 5 bases from V and 5 from J; bases not matched to a gene: 10. Germline V gene lookup returns CDR1 DFQATT and CDR2 SNEGSKA (reference sequence). The CDR3 runs 15 residues. CDR3: CSAPNRDRGVDTQYF. The CDR3 nucleotides read TGCAGTGCTCCCAACCGGGACAGGGGAGTAGATACGCAGTATTTT.

This clonotype showed up just a few times. The V call is TRBV14, the J call TRBJ2-1, with 15 bases fitting TRBD2. Germline-derived CDR1 and CDR2 are SGHDN and FVKESK. J lost 10 bases, V lost 2 bases, and 6 bases had no gene match. The CDR3 consists of 16 residues. Here the CDR3 reads CASSQPGLAGGREQFF. The CDR3 DNA is TGTGCCAGCAGCCAACCGGGACTAGCGGGAGGAAGAGAGCAGTTCTTC. The entire variable domain, with the rest obtained from reference TRBV14 and TRBJ2-1, is as follows: EAGVTQFPSHSVIEKGQTVTLRCDPISGHDNLYWYRRVMGKEIKFLLHFVKESKQDESGMPNNRFLAERTGGTYSTLKVQPAELEDSGVYFCASSQPGLAGGREQFFGPGTRLTVL.

The genes are TRBV12-3 or TRBV12-4 and TRBJ2-3; tentatively, D is TRBD1 or TRBD2 (6 bases each). CDR3 length: 14 amino acids. V lost 6 bases, J lost 5 bases, and 15 bases lay in between. CDR3 loop: CASSKERGVDTQYF. The CDR3 region has the DNA TGTGCCAGCAGCAAGGAGAGGGGGGTAGATACGCAGTATTTT.